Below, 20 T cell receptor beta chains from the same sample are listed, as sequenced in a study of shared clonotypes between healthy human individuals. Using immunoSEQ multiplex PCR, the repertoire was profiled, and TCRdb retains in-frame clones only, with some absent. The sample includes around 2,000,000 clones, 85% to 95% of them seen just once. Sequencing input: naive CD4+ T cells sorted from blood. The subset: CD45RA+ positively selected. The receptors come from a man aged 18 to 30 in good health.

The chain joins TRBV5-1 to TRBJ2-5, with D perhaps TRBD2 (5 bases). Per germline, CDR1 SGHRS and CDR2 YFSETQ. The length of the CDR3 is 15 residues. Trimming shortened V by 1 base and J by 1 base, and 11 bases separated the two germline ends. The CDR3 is CASSLQRRGQETQYF. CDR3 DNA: TGCGCCAGCAGCTTGCAGAGACGGGGCCAAGAGACCCAGTACTTC.

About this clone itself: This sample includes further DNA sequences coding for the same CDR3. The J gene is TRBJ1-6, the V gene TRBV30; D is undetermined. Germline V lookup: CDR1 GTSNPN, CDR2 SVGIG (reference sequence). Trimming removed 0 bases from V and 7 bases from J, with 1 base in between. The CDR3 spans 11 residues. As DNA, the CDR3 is TGTGCCTGGAGTGTGAATTCACCCCTCCACTTT. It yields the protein CAWSVNSPLHF.

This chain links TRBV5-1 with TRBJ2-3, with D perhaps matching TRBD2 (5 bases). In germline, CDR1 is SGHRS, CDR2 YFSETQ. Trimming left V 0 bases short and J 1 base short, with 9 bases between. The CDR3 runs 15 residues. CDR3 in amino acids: CASSLDGRRTDTQYF. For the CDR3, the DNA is TGCGCCAGCAGCTTGGATGGGAGACGCACAGATACGCAGTATTTT. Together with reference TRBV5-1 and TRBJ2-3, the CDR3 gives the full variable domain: KAGVTQTPRYLIKTRGQQVTLSCSPISGHRSVSWYQQTPGQGLQFLFEYFSETQRNKGNFPGRFSGRQFSNSRSEMNVSTLELGDSALYLCASSLDGRRTDTQYFGPGTRLTVL.

In DNA form, the CDR3 reads TGTGCCAGCAGTCGGTCCAGGATTCAAAACTTCTACGAGCAGTACTTC. This sequence encodes CASSRSRIQNFYEQYF. This rearrangement joins TRBV7-2 to TRBJ2-7; D not certain. Germline CDR1 and CDR2: SGHTA and FQGNSA. V dropped 6 bases and J dropped 3 bases, with 21 bases sitting between them. The CDR3 is 16 residues long.

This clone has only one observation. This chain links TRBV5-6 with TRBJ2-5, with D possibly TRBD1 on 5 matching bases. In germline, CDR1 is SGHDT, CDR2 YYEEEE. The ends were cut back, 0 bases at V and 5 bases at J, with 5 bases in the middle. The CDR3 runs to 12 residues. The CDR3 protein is CASSLEGETQYF. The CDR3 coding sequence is TGTGCCAGCAGCTTGGAGGGGGAGACCCAGTACTTC.

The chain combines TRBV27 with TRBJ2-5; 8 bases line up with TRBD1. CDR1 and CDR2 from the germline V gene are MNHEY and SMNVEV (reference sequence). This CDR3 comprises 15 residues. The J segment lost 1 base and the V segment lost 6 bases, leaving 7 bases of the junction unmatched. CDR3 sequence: CASSETGAFQETQYF. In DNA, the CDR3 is TGTGCCAGCAGCGAGACAGGGGCGTTCCAAGAGACCCAGTACTTC.

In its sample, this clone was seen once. CDR3 coding DNA: TGTGCCAGCCGGGACAGGGACGCAAACACCATATATTTT. Its protein product is CASRDRDANTIYF. The rearrangement uses TRBV5-4 and TRBJ1-3; 9 nucleotides match TRBD1. The CDR3 spans 13 residues. After removal of 7 bases from V and 6 bases from J, the junction contained 5 bases not matched to a gene. The germline gives CDR1 SGHNT, CDR2 YYREEE (reference sequence).

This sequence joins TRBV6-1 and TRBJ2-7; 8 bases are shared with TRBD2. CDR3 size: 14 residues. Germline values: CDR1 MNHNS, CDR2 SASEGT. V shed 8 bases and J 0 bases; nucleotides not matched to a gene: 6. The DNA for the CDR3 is TGTGCCAGCGGAATGGCGGGGGGCTCCTACGAGCAGTACTTC. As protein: CASGMAGGSYEQYF.

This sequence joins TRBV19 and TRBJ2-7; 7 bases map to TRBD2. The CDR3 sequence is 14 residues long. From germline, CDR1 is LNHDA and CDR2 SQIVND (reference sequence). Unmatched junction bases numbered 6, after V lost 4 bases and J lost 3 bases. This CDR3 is CASSRAGTGYEQYF. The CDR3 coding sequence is TGTGCCAGTAGTAGAGCGGGGACCGGCTACGAGCAGTACTTC.

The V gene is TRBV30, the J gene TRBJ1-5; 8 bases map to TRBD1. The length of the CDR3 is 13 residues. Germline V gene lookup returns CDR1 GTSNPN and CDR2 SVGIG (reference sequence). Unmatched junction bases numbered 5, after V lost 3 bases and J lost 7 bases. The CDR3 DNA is TGTGCCTGGAGCGAGACAGGGGCGCAGCCCCAGCATTTT. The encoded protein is CAWSETGAQPQHF.

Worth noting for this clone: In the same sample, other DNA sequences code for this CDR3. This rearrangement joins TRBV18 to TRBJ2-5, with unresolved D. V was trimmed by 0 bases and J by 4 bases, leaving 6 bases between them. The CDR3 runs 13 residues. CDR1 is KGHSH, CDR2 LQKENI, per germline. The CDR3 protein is CASSPPSRETQYF. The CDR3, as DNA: TGTGCCAGCTCACCACCGTCGAGAGAGACCCAGTACTTC.

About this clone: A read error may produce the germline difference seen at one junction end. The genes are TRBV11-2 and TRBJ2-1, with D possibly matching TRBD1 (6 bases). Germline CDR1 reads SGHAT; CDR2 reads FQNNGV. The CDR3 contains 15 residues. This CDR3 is CASSVDRLTYNEQFF. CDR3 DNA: TGTGCCAGCAGCGTAGACAGGTTGACCTACAATGAGCAGTTCTTC.

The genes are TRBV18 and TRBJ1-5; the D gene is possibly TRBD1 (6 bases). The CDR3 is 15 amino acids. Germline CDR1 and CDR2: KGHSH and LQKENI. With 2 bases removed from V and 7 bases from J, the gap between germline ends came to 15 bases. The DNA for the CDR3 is TGTGCCAGCTCACCAGCTTTGGACAGAGTACAGCCCCAGCATTTT. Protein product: CASSPALDRVQPQHF. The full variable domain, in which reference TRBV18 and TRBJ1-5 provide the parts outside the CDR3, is NAGVMQNPRHLVRRRGQEARLRCSPMKGHSHVYWYRQLPEEGLKFMVYLQKENIIDESGMPKERFSAEFPKEGPSILRIQQVVRGDSAAYFCASSPALDRVQPQHFGDGTRLSIL.

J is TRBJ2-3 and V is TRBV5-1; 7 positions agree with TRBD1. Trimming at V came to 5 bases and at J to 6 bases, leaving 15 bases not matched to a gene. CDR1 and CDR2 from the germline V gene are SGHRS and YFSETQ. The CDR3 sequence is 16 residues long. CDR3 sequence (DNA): TGCGCCAGCAGGCCCCGAAGCCAGGGGGTGGACGATACGCAGTATTTT. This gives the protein CASRPRSQGVDDTQYF.

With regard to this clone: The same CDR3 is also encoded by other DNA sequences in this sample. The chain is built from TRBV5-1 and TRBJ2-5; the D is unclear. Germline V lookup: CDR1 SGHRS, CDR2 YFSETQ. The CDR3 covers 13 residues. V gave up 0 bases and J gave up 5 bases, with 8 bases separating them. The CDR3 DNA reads TGCGCCAGCAGCTTGGAGACCTTGGAGACCCAGTACTTC. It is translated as CASSLETLETQYF.

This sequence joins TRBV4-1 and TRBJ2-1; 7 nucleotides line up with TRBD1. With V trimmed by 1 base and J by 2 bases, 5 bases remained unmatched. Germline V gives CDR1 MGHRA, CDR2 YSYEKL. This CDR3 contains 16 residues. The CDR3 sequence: CASSQAGTGAYNEQFF. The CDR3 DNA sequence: TGCGCCAGCAGCCAAGCCGGAACAGGGGCCTACAATGAGCAGTTCTTC.

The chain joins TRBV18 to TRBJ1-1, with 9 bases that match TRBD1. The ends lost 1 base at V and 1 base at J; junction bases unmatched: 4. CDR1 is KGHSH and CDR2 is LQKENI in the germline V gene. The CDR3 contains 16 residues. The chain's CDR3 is CASSPQEGQGNTEAFF. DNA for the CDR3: TGTGCCAGCTCACCACAGGAGGGACAGGGGAACACTGAAGCTTTCTTT.

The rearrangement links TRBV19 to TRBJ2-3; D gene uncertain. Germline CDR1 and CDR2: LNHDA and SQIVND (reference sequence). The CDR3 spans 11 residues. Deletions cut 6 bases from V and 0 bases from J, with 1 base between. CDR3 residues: CASRSTDTQYF. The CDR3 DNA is TGTGCCAGTAGAAGCACAGATACGCAGTATTTT.

CDR3 residues: CASSYAGASGYTF. The CDR3 coding sequence is TGTGCCAGCAGTTATGCGGGGGCCAGTGGCTACACCTTC. The V call is TRBV6-6, the J call TRBJ1-2; D is perhaps TRBD1 (6 bases). CDR1 MNHNY and CDR2 SVGAGI come from the germline V gene (reference sequence). The CDR3 length is 13 residues. Trimming left V 3 bases short and J 7 bases short, with 12 bases between.

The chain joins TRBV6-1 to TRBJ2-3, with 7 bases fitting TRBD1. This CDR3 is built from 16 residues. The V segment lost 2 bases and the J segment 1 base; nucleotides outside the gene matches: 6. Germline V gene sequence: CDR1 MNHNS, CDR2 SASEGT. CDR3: CASSELWDSGTDTQYF. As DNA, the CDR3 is TGTGCCAGCAGTGAACTCTGGGACAGTGGCACAGATACGCAGTATTTT.